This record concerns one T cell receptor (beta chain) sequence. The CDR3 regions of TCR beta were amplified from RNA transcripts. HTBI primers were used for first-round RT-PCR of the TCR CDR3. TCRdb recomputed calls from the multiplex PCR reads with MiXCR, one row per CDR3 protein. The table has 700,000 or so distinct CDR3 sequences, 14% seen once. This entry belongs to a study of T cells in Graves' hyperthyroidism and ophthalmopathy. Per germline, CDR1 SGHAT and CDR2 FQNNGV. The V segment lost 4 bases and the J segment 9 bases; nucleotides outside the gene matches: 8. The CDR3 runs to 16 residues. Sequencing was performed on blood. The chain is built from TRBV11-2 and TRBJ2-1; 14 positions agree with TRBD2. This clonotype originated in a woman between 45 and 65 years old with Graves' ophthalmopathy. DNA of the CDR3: TGTGCCAGCAGCTCGACACCGGGACTAGCGGGAGTTGAGCAGTTCTTC. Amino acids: CASSSTPGLAGVEQFF.